This entry features one T cell receptor beta chain sequence. Trimming cost V 10 bases and J 0 bases; bases outside gene matches: 9. The CDR3 extends over 15 amino acids. Germline V gene sequence: CDR1 LNHDA, CDR2 SQIVND (reference sequence). This sample stems from a study of blood T cell repertoires in COVID-19. The repertoire was sequenced with immunoSEQ multiplex PCR; TCRdb's copy has only in-frame clones and lacks some. The sample lists roughly 79,000 clones, approximately 80% seen once, with about 5% in the top ten. Material: peripheral blood. This clonotype originated in a man aged 60-69 years with active or convalescent COVID-19. The rearrangement links TRBV19 to TRBJ1-2; 9 bases fit TRBD1. The CDR3 sequence is CATTGDRAANYGYTF. Written as DNA, the CDR3 is TGTGCCACCACTGGGGACAGGGCCGCTAACTATGGCTACACCTTC.